Below are 27 T cell receptor beta chains sequenced from a single sample in a study of CD4 T cells in relation to SARS-CoV-2 and coronaviruses. The antigens of these receptors remain unknown. Generated by immunoSEQ multiplex PCR, the TCRdb table keeps only in-frame clones and is missing some. Of about 37,000 clones listed, under 90% were seen once; the top ten hold 4.5%. Sequenced: naive CD4+ T cells from PBMCs, cultured in vitro. This sample's subset: naive CD4+ T cells isolated by negative enrichment. These receptors were obtained from an adult with COVID-19.

There are a few counts of this clone. The chain links TRBV30 to TRBJ1-4; D perhaps matches TRBD1 (5 bases). V was shortened by 8 bases and J by 8 bases, with 15 bases between the two germline ends. Germline V gene data show CDR1 as GTSNPN and CDR2 as SVGIG (reference sequence). This CDR3 has 12 residues. CDR3 nucleotides: TGTGCCACAAAGCCCGGGACCGAAAAACTGTTTTTT. It encodes CATKPGTEKLFF.

CDR3 residues: CASSERSGHNQPQHF. In DNA, the CDR3 is TGTGCCAGCAGTGAACGGTCAGGGCATAATCAGCCCCAGCATTTT. The chain recombines TRBV6-1 with TRBJ1-5; maybe TRBD1 (5 bases). The germline gives CDR1 MNHNS, CDR2 SASEGT. The CDR3 length is 15 residues. The V end was cut by 2 bases, the J end by 4 bases, with 12 bases between.

This clone was counted a single time. V is TRBV7-8 and J is TRBJ2-3; no firm D call. Germline V gene lookup returns CDR1 SGHVS and CDR2 FQNEAQ. V was clipped by 5 bases and J by 4 bases, with 7 bases between them. This CDR3 is 12 amino acids long. The CDR3 DNA sequence: TGTGCCAGCAGCCCGCCGGCAGATACGCAGTATTTT. Protein sequence: CASSPPADTQYF.

V usage is TRBV9 and J usage is TRBJ2-1; tentatively, D is TRBD2 (6 bases). Germline V gene lookup returns CDR1 SGDLS and CDR2 YYNGEE. This CDR3 has 15 residues. Between the trimmed V and J ends, which lost 2 bases and 0 bases, there was a span of 9 bases. CDR3 nucleotides: TGTGCCAGCAGCGTCTCCGGGAGCTCCTACAATGAGCAGTTCTTC. Residues: CASSVSGSSYNEQFF. The full variable domain, its missing parts supplied by reference TRBV9 and TRBJ2-1, is DSGVTQTPKHLITATGQRVTLRCSPRSGDLSVYWYQQSLDQGLQFLIQYYNGEERAKGNILERFSAQQFPDLHSELNLSSLELGDSALYFCASSVSGSSYNEQFFGPGTRLTVL.

This clone was seen more than once but under ten times. V gene TRBV7-3 combines with J gene TRBJ1-2; TRBD1 agrees at 7 bases. V shed 5 bases, J shed 8 bases, and the junction held 11 bases outside the gene matches. Germline V gene lookup returns CDR1 SGHTA and CDR2 FQGTGA. CDR3 length equals 14 residues. CDR3 residues: CASSSTTGVEGYTF. CDR3 in DNA: TGTGCCAGCAGCAGTACTACAGGGGTGGAAGGCTACACCTTC.

This chain connects TRBV5-1 to TRBJ2-1; 7 bases agree with TRBD2. Germline CDR1 SGHRS, CDR2 YFSETQ. Unmatched junction bases numbered 15, after V lost 6 bases and J lost 9 bases. The CDR3 is made up of 15 amino acids. This chain's CDR3 is CASTPIGGSLGEQFF. The DNA of the CDR3 is TGCGCCAGCACCCCCATTGGCGGGAGCCTCGGTGAGCAGTTCTTC.

The V call is TRBV18, the J call TRBJ2-5; no firm D call. Trimming shortened V by 3 bases and J by 1 base, and 9 bases separated the two germline ends. This CDR3 is 14 amino acids long. From germline, CDR1 is KGHSH and CDR2 LQKENI. CDR3 amino acids: CASSPAGLQETQYF. The CDR3, as DNA: TGTGCCAGCTCACCCGCCGGGCTCCAAGAGACCCAGTACTTC.

The chain couples TRBV5-4 to TRBJ2-7; 9 bases line up with TRBD2. V lost 4 bases, J lost 2 bases, and 7 bases stayed unmatched. CDR1 SGHNT and CDR2 YYREEE come from the germline V gene (reference sequence). The CDR3 consists of 15 residues. CDR3 region: CASSPGTSSAYEQYF. The CDR3 nucleotides read TGTGCCAGCAGCCCCGGGACTAGCAGTGCCTACGAGCAGTACTTC.

This clone was seen more than once but under ten times. The rearrangement joins TRBV3-1 (or the pseudogene TRBV3-2) to TRBJ2-2; D unclear. The CDR3 spans 11 residues. The germline gives CDR1 LGHDT, CDR2 YNNKEL (reference sequence). V lost 3 bases to trimming and J lost 4 bases, with 0 bases between them. The CDR3 reads CASSHTGELFF. The CDR3 bases are TGTGCCAGCAGCCACACCGGGGAGCTGTTTTTT.

The CDR3 coding sequence is TGTGCCAGCAGTTTTGGTGAGCAGTTCTTC. Encoded protein: CASSFGEQFF. This sequence joins TRBV28 and TRBJ2-1; D is unresolved. V dropped 3 bases and J dropped 9 bases, with 3 bases sitting between them. The CDR3 is made up of 10 amino acids. The germline gives CDR1 MDHEN, CDR2 SYDVKM.

This chain links TRBV11-2 with TRBJ2-3; D is possibly TRBD2 (6 bases). Germline V gene data show CDR1 as SGHAT and CDR2 as FQNNGV. The CDR3 is made up of 16 amino acids. V lost 5 bases and J 2 bases, leaving 17 bases between the germline ends. Written as DNA, the CDR3 is TGTGCCAGCAGCCTCGGACTCGCGGGGATCACAGATACGCAGTATTTT. This gives the protein CASSLGLAGITDTQYF.

V is TRBV19 and J is TRBJ2-7, with 11 positions matching TRBD1. Unmatched junction bases numbered 3, after V lost 6 bases and J lost 5 bases. CDR3 size: 13 residues. Looked up from germline, CDR1 is LNHDA and CDR2 is SQIVND (reference sequence). The CDR3 reads CASSRDRGNEQYF. The CDR3 DNA sequence: TGTGCCAGTAGCCGGGACAGGGGGAACGAGCAGTACTTC.

The CDR3 reads CASSLRQGTSRQYF. The DNA for the CDR3 is TGTGCCAGCAGCTTGAGACAGGGAACATCAAGGCAGTATTTT. The chain recombines TRBV5-4 with TRBJ2-3, with 7 bases fitting TRBD1. Germline CDR1 reads SGHNT; CDR2 reads YYREEE (reference sequence). V shed 1 base, J shed 11 bases, and the junction held 10 bases outside the gene matches. The CDR3 covers 14 residues.

The chain recombines TRBV6-5 with TRBJ1-4; 8 positions match TRBD1. V lost 5 bases to trimming and J lost 8 bases; unmatched junction nucleotides: 7. CDR3 length: 14 residues. Per the germline V gene, CDR1 is MNHEY and CDR2 is SVGAGI. The CDR3 here is CASSKQGAREKLFF. DNA of the CDR3: TGTGCCAGCAGTAAGCAGGGGGCGAGAGAAAAACTGTTTTTT.

V gene TRBV27 combines with J gene TRBJ1-2, with D maybe TRBD1 (5 bases). Trimming took 6 bases from V and 4 from J, leaving 36 bases between them. This CDR3 contains 21 residues. CDR1 and CDR2 from the germline V gene are MNHEY and SMNVEV (reference sequence). The CDR3 loop is CASRPSVGARPGTFYGYGYTF. CDR3 DNA sequence: TGTGCCAGCAGACCCTCAGTCGGAGCCCGACCAGGGACTTTTTATGGCTATGGCTACACCTTC.

This rearrangement joins TRBV4-1 to TRBJ2-3; 10 bases are shared with TRBD2. CDR3 length equals 17 residues. The V gene end was trimmed by 2 bases and the J gene end by 6 bases; junction bases not matched to a gene: 11. Germline assignment: CDR1 MGHRA and CDR2 YSYEKL. Here the CDR3 reads CASSQPGTSEKTDTQYF. The CDR3 nucleotides read TGCGCCAGCAGCCAACCCGGGACTAGCGAGAAGACCGATACGCAGTATTTT.

This clone was seen only once. The chain carries TRBV7-2 and TRBJ2-6; unclear D gene. Germline CDR1 reads SGHTA; CDR2 reads FQGNSA. The CDR3 sequence is 16 residues long. V gave up 3 bases and J gave up 0 bases, with 9 bases separating them. The CDR3 loop is CASSFTRRSGANVLTF. The CDR3 coding sequence is TGTGCCAGCAGCTTTACACGCCGCTCTGGGGCCAACGTCCTGACTTTC. Based on the CDR3 plus reference TRBV7-2 and TRBJ2-6, the full variable domain is GAGVSQSPSNKVTEKGKDVELRCDPISGHTALYWYRQSLGQGLEFLIYFQGNSAPDKSGLPSDRFSAERTGGSVSTLTIQRTQQEDSAVYLCASSFTRRSGANVLTFGAGSRLTVL.

This clone was seen once. The chain's CDR3 is CASSSQQDTQYF. The CDR3 nucleotides are TGTGCCAGCAGCTCCCAACAAGATACGCAGTATTTT. The chain uses TRBV7-9 and TRBJ2-3; D gene uncertain. V lost 4 bases to trimming and J lost 5 bases, with 7 bases between them. The length of the CDR3 is 12 residues. Germline CDR1 is SEHNR and CDR2 is FQNEAQ (reference sequence).

The chain recombines TRBV6-5 with TRBJ1-1, with D possibly TRBD1 on 5 matching bases. The length of the CDR3 is 13 residues. Trimming cost V 6 bases and J 11 bases, with 19 bases left between them. CDR1 is MNHEY, CDR2 SVGAGI, per germline. CDR3: CASSGDGRSAAFF. Written as DNA, the CDR3 is TGTGCCAGCAGCGGGGACGGTCGCTCGGCGGCTTTCTTT.

Here the CDR3 reads CASAGQKNTEAFF. The DNA of the CDR3 is TGTGCCAGCGCCGGACAGAAGAACACTGAAGCTTTCTTT. The chain combines TRBV6-5 with TRBJ1-1, with a weak D call TRBD1 (6 bases). Germline V lookup: CDR1 MNHEY, CDR2 SVGAGI. V was clipped by 8 bases and J by 1 base, with 11 bases between them. CDR3 length: 13 residues.

The CDR3 region has the DNA TGTGCCAGCAGTACCACCTACGCGGGAAACACCATATATTTT. Protein sequence: CASSTTYAGNTIYF. The chain has TRBV28 and TRBJ1-3, with unresolved D. The V end was cut by 5 bases, the J end by 4 bases, with 12 bases between. The CDR3 spans 14 residues. Germline CDR1 reads MDHEN; CDR2 reads SYDVKM.

The chain's CDR3 is CASKVGATGELFF. Written as DNA, the CDR3 is TGCGCCAGTAAAGTGGGGGCCACCGGGGAGCTGTTTTTT. This chain links TRBV5-1 with TRBJ2-2; D is perhaps TRBD1 (6 bases). Germline assignment: CDR1 SGHRS and CDR2 YFSETQ. V was cut by 8 bases and J by 4 bases, with 12 bases left in between. The CDR3 spans 13 residues.

The CDR3 DNA sequence: TGTGCCACCAGTGCCGCAGGACGGGCGAGCTCCTACAATGAGCAGTTCTTC. Residues: CATSAAGRASSYNEQFF. The chain combines TRBV24-1 with TRBJ2-1, with D unclear. In germline, CDR1 is KGHDR, CDR2 SFDVKD. V was clipped by 5 bases and J by 0 bases, with 16 bases between them. The CDR3 loop spans 17 amino acids.

This clone was found once. The V call is TRBV7-2, the J call TRBJ1-1; D remains ambiguous. CDR1 and CDR2 (germline): SGHTA, FQGNSA. This CDR3 region has 12 residues. Trimming stripped 5 bases from V and 5 bases from J, with 9 bases between. This CDR3 is CASSRLGTEAFF. The CDR3 DNA reads as TGTGCCAGCAGCCGACTGGGTACTGAAGCTTTCTTT.

The gene calls are TRBV6-4 and TRBJ2-2, with TRBD2 matching over 11 bases. After removal of 6 bases from V and 5 bases from J, the junction contained 8 bases not matched to a gene. The germline gives CDR1 MRHNA, CDR2 SNTAGT. This CDR3 is built from 16 residues. The CDR3 spells CASSELAGGLTGELFF. The CDR3 DNA reads as TGTGCCAGCAGCGAATTAGCGGGAGGGCTGACCGGGGAGCTGTTTTTT.

This clone was seen a few times. The chain recombines TRBV9 with TRBJ1-4; D is perhaps TRBD1 (6 bases). V gave up 6 bases and J gave up 3 bases, with 15 bases separating them. The CDR3 runs to 15 residues. Germline CDR1 is SGDLS and CDR2 is YYNGEE. CDR3 in DNA: TGTGCCAGCACCGTTGCGGGGGCAGCTAATGAAAAACTGTTTTTT. Protein product: CASTVAGAANEKLFF. Based on the CDR3 plus reference TRBV9 and TRBJ1-4, the full variable domain is DSGVTQTPKHLITATGQRVTLRCSPRSGDLSVYWYQQSLDQGLQFLIQYYNGEERAKGNILERFSAQQFPDLHSELNLSSLELGDSALYFCASTVAGAANEKLFFGSGTQLSVL.

The J gene is TRBJ2-3, the V gene TRBV28; 9 nucleotides line up with TRBD1. This CDR3 region has 14 residues. Trimming removed 7 bases from V and 5 bases from J; junction bases left unmatched: 7. In germline, CDR1 is MDHEN, CDR2 SYDVKM. The DNA of the CDR3 is TGTGCCAGCACCAGGACAGGGGTAAAAGATACGCAGTATTTT. Translated, it gives CASTRTGVKDTQYF.